A selection of T cell receptor beta chains follows, all from one sample in a study of cytomegalovirus exposure and HLA in healthy donors. The repertoire was sequenced with immunoSEQ multiplex PCR; TCRdb's copy has only in-frame clones and lacks some. The sample shows 160,000 or so clones, around 80% of them seen only once. The sequenced material came from PBMCs. The receptors were sampled from a female donor in good health and CMV-seronegative. Both conserved end residues are part of each CDR3. D genes are given only for firm matches. Where a row states a size, it is once, few, many or the class of an expanded clone; other rows omit it.

clone size: -
J gene: TRBJ2-1
D gene: TRBD2
V gene: TRBV28
CDR3 DNA: TGTGCCAGCAGTTTAGCGGGAGGGCCTACAAATGAGCAGTTCTTC
CDR3 protein: CASSLAGGPTNEQFF

clone size: -
J gene: TRBJ2-7
D gene: TRBD1
V gene: TRBV7-2
CDR3 DNA: TGTGCCAGCAGCTTAGCCCAGGGGGAGCGGCAGTACTTC
CDR3 protein: CASSLAQGERQYF

clone size: -
J gene: TRBJ2-3
D gene: -
V gene: TRBV5-4
CDR3 DNA: TGTGCCGGCTCAGGGGATTTCACAGATACGCAGTATTTT
CDR3 protein: CAGSGDFTDTQYF

clone size: once
J gene: TRBJ2-5
D gene: TRBD2
V gene: TRBV5-1
CDR3 DNA: TGCGCCAGCAGCTTGATCGGGGGGCAAGAGACCCAGTACTTC
CDR3 protein: CASSLIGGQETQYF

clone size: once
J gene: TRBJ2-2
D gene: TRBD2
V gene: TRBV7-3
CDR3 DNA: TGTGCCAGCAGCTCCAGCGGCGTGGGCAGCGGGAGGGGCACCGGGGAGCTGTTTTTT
CDR3 protein: CASSSSGVGSGRGTGELFF

clone size: -
J gene: TRBJ2-7
D gene: TRBD2
V gene: TRBV18
CDR3 DNA: TGTGCCAGCTCACCAGGGGTAGCGGGGCCATCCTACGAGCAGTACTTC
CDR3 protein: CASSPGVAGPSYEQYF

clone size: -
J gene: TRBJ2-3
D gene: -
V gene: TRBV28
CDR3 DNA: TGTGCCAGCAGTTCCCGGGGTAGCGGCCCCACAGATACGCAGTATTTT
CDR3 protein: CASSSRGSGPTDTQYF

clone size: -
J gene: TRBJ2-3
D gene: -
V gene: TRBV7-2
CDR3 DNA: TGTGCCAGCAGCCTACTAGCAGCTAGCACAGATACGCAGTATTTT
CDR3 protein: CASSLLAASTDTQYF

clone size: -
J gene: TRBJ2-7
D gene: TRBD2
V gene: TRBV6-1
CDR3 DNA: TGTGCCAGCAGTGAACGCAGCGGGGAGTCCTACGAGCAGTACTTC
CDR3 protein: CASSERSGESYEQYF

clone size: -
J gene: TRBJ2-7
D gene: -
V gene: TRBV7-9
CDR3 DNA: TGTGCCAGCAGCTTAGCCGCCCGCGAGGTTAGGTACTTC
CDR3 protein: CASSLAAREVRYF

clone size: once
J gene: TRBJ2-7
D gene: TRBD1
V gene: TRBV5-6
CDR3 DNA: TGTGCCAGCAGCACCGACAGGGGAGTTGGCGAGCAGTACTTC
CDR3 protein: CASSTDRGVGEQYF

clone size: -
J gene: TRBJ1-5
D gene: -
V gene: TRBV4-1
CDR3 DNA: TGCGCCAGCAGCCCCTCCGGGGGGGTTCTTCAGCCCCAGCATTTT
CDR3 protein: CASSPSGGVLQPQHF

clone size: few
J gene: TRBJ2-7
D gene: TRBD1
V gene: TRBV9
CDR3 DNA: TGTGCCAGCAGCTCCCGGGACAGGGGCGAGCAGTACTTC
CDR3 protein: CASSSRDRGEQYF

clone size: -
J gene: TRBJ1-4
D gene: -
V gene: TRBV19
CDR3 DNA: TGTGCCAGTAGTATGGGCAGGGCGAATGAAAAACTGTTTTTT
CDR3 protein: CASSMGRANEKLFF

clone size: -
J gene: TRBJ2-1
D gene: TRBD2
V gene: TRBV27
CDR3 DNA: TGTGCCAGCAGTGCTAGCGGGTGGGACAATGAGCAGTTCTTC
CDR3 protein: CASSASGWDNEQFF

clone size: few
J gene: TRBJ1-3
D gene: TRBD1
V gene: TRBV5-1
CDR3 DNA: TGCGCCAGCAGCGGGGACGGGACAGGGGCTGGAAACACCATATATTTT
CDR3 protein: CASSGDGTGAGNTIYF

clone size: -
J gene: TRBJ1-6
D gene: -
V gene: TRBV30
CDR3 DNA: TGTGCCTGGAGATTGGGAGGGAATTCACCCCTCCACTTT
CDR3 protein: CAWRLGGNSPLHF

clone size: -
J gene: TRBJ2-7
D gene: -
V gene: TRBV2
CDR3 DNA: TGTGCCAGCAGCTTCACAGGAATCTCCTACGAGCAGTACTTC
CDR3 protein: CASSFTGISYEQYF

clone size: -
J gene: TRBJ2-2
D gene: TRBD1
V gene: TRBV30
CDR3 DNA: TGTGCCTGGAGGGATCGGGACAGGCAATACACCGGGGAGCTGTTTTTT
CDR3 protein: CAWRDRDRQYTGELFF

clone size: -
J gene: TRBJ2-3
D gene: -
V gene: TRBV5-1
CDR3 DNA: TGCGCCAGCAGCTTGGGAGGACAGCAGGCAGATACGCAGTATTTT
CDR3 protein: CASSLGGQQADTQYF

clone size: -
J gene: TRBJ2-5
D gene: -
V gene: TRBV18
CDR3 DNA: TGTGCCAGCTCTCCTCAGCGGGTTCAAGAGACCCAGTACTTC
CDR3 protein: CASSPQRVQETQYF

clone size: -
J gene: TRBJ1-1
D gene: TRBD1
V gene: TRBV5-8
CDR3 DNA: TGTGCCAGCAGCCGAAGGACAGGGTGGAACACTGAAGCTTTCTTT
CDR3 protein: CASSRRTGWNTEAFF

clone size: -
J gene: TRBJ2-2
D gene: -
V gene: TRBV28
CDR3 DNA: TGTGCCAGCAGTTTCCCAAGAGGCACCGGGGAGCTGTTTTTT
CDR3 protein: CASSFPRGTGELFF

clone size: -
J gene: TRBJ1-1
D gene: -
V gene: TRBV19
CDR3 DNA: TGTGCCAGTTTTGAACCGGGGCCGGGAGCGGAAGCTTTCTTT
CDR3 protein: CASFEPGPGAEAFF

clone size: -
J gene: TRBJ1-2
D gene: -
V gene: TRBV19
CDR3 DNA: TGTGCCAGTAGAGACAGGCACGCGGGCTACACCTTC
CDR3 protein: CASRDRHAGYTF

clone size: few
J gene: TRBJ2-3
D gene: TRBD2
V gene: TRBV5-1
CDR3 DNA: TGCGCCAGCAGCTTTCGGACTAGCGCGAGCACAGATACGCAGTATTTT
CDR3 protein: CASSFRTSASTDTQYF

clone size: -
J gene: TRBJ1-4
D gene: TRBD1
V gene: TRBV18
CDR3 DNA: TGTGCCAGCTCACCGGGACAGAGGAGTGAAAAACTGTTTTTT
CDR3 protein: CASSPGQRSEKLFF

clone size: -
J gene: TRBJ2-1
D gene: TRBD1
V gene: TRBV9
CDR3 DNA: TGTGCCAGCAGCATACCCGCCGGGACAGGGAAGGAAGAGCAGTTCTTC
CDR3 protein: CASSIPAGTGKEEQFF

clone size: -
J gene: TRBJ2-1
D gene: -
V gene: TRBV15
CDR3 DNA: TGTGCCACCAGCAGAGCAACGGGAGTATATGAGCAGTTCTTC
CDR3 protein: CATSRATGVYEQFF

clone size: -
J gene: TRBJ2-2
D gene: TRBD2
V gene: TRBV10-2
CDR3 DNA: TGCGCCAGCAGTGAATGGCGGGAGGACACCGGGGAGCTGTTTTTT
CDR3 protein: CASSEWREDTGELFF

clone size: few
J gene: TRBJ2-3
D gene: TRBD2
V gene: TRBV4-1
CDR3 DNA: TGCGCCAGCAGCCCCGGGGGGGCCCTCAGCACAGATACGCAGTATTTT
CDR3 protein: CASSPGGALSTDTQYF

clone size: -
J gene: TRBJ2-2
D gene: TRBD1
V gene: TRBV7-8
CDR3 DNA: TGTGCCAGCAGCCAAGGGACAGGGACGGCCGGGGAGCTGTTTTTT
CDR3 protein: CASSQGTGTAGELFF

clone size: -
J gene: TRBJ1-2
D gene: -
V gene: TRBV19
CDR3 DNA: TGTGCCAGTAGTACCACAGGGTCTGGTGGCTACACCTTC
CDR3 protein: CASSTTGSGGYTF

clone size: -
J gene: TRBJ2-1
D gene: -
V gene: TRBV20-1
CDR3 DNA: TGCAGCGCGGGTCTAGATGAGCAGTTCTTC
CDR3 protein: CSAGLDEQFF

clone size: once
J gene: TRBJ1-1
D gene: -
V gene: TRBV29-1
CDR3 DNA: TGCAGCGCCCGCGCGGGAGGGGGCACTGAAGCTTTCTTT
CDR3 protein: CSARAGGGTEAFF

clone size: once
J gene: TRBJ2-3
D gene: TRBD2
V gene: TRBV9
CDR3 DNA: TGTGCCAGCAGCGTGGGTGGGAGGGCCGGCACAGATACGCAGTATTTT
CDR3 protein: CASSVGGRAGTDTQYF